The subject of this entry is one TCR beta chain. The antigen remains unidentified. Gene names refer to mouse genes. The observed sequence ends 1 residue before the CDR3 terminus, with the missing tail filled in from the germline J gene. The source of the sample is a study of tissue T cells after allogeneic stem cell transplantation. Study observations and caveats: This small cohort was clinically heterogeneous, and sampling depth was a limitation. Blood and spleen captured only part of the tissue TCR repertoire. TCR repertoires tracked anatomic similarity, regardless of disease or transplant status.

TCRbeta CDR3 was sequenced at survey depth with template counts. Repertoires were generated with immunoSEQ multiplex PCR, while TCRdb's copy carries only in-frame clones and drops some. The sample carries some 22,000 clones, more than 65% recorded once. Deletions cut 2 bases from V and 4 bases from J, with 14 bases between. Per the germline V gene, CDR1 is LGHNA and CDR2 is YNLKQL (reference sequence). The CDR3 has 15 residues. The chain is built from TRBV5 and TRBJ1-1; a possible D gene is TRBD1 (6 bases). The receptor was derived from a female BALB/c mouse in good health. The MHC haplotype of the strain is H2-d. Sequencing used blood. CDR3 bases read: TGTGCCAGCAGCCAAACAGGGAAGGGCCTCACAGAAGTCTTC. Translated: CASSQTGKGLTEVF. From start to end, the CDR3 is CASSQTGKGLTEVFF.